Described below is a single TCR beta chain sequence and its context. The data were taken from a study of cytomegalovirus exposure and HLA in healthy donors. Across the whole study: Early released data had roughly 81 million unique TCRs, all coming from HLA-typed donors.

The PCR ran on 60 Vbeta and 13 Jbeta primers. Clones were read by immunoSEQ multiplex PCR, and TCRdb kept only the in-frame ones, dropping some. The data contain just over 150,000 clones, around 84% of them singletons. The sequencing sample was made of PBMCs. The sequence came from a woman between 18 and 29 years old in good health and CMV-seronegative.

CDR3 amino acids: CASSFVRNEQFF. CDR3 nucleotide sequence: TGCGCCAGCAGCTTTGTGAGGAATGAGCAGTTCTTC. The chain joins TRBV5-1 to TRBJ2-1; D is undetermined. There are 12 residues in the CDR3. The germline V gene has CDR1 SGHRS and CDR2 YFSETQ. Trimming took off 2 bases at V and 7 bases at J, with 7 bases between the two ends.